This T cell receptor beta chain was captured by sequencing in a study of vaccination effects on CD4 cells after COVID-19. This clone qualifies as medium-sized (0.01 to 0.1%). Its antigen remains unidentified. The V and J ends lost 2 bases and 7 bases, in that order; junction bases with no gene match: 13. This CDR3 is built from 15 residues. The germline V gene encodes CDR1 GTSNPN and CDR2 SVGIG (reference sequence). Study-level points and caveats: From healthy vaccinees, only 1 of 255 vaccine-induced clones also reacted to common cold coronaviruses.

Pools of viral peptides were used by the ViraFEST assay to expand antigen-specific CD4+ T cells ahead of sequencing. Having been cultured for roughly 9 days, the cells underwent CD4+ T cell isolation. Nucleocapsid antibodies stayed negative before and after vaccination, showing no earlier SARS-CoV-2 infection. Assay used: immunoSEQ multiplex PCR; TCRdb lists only in-frame clones, some missing. The repertoire has about 73,000 clones, 78% of them found once; the top ten carry 8% to 11%. This chain connects TRBV30 to TRBJ1-2; 7 nucleotides match TRBD1. The TCR comes from a human donor who received a COVID-19 vaccine. The specimen comprised CD4+ T cells from PBMCs cultured with SARS-CoV-2 spike peptides, sampled before COVID-19 vaccination. The CDR3 loop is CAWSSYRGGGAGYTF. The CDR3 nucleotides read TGTGCCTGGAGTTCCTACAGGGGAGGGGGCGCTGGCTACACCTTC.